The rows below give T cell receptor beta chains drawn from one sample of a study of blood T cell repertoires in COVID-19. Sequencing used immunoSEQ multiplex PCR; TCRdb keeps in-frame clones, though not all of them. The table shows around 150,000 clones, with over 80% occurring only once. The sequencing sample was made of peripheral blood. The source of these receptors is an elderly woman with active or convalescent COVID-19. CDR3s include the opening cysteine and the closing phenylalanine or tryptophan. D genes are given only for firm matches. The size of a clone is reported for some rows only, either as once, few or many, or as a class for expanded clones.

j_call d_call cdr3_length v_call clone_size cdr3_aa cdr3_nt
TRBJ1-5 . 18 TRBV4-1 . CASSQAGVGENSNQPQHF TGCGCCAGCAGCCAAGCAGGGGTTGGGGAGAATAGCAATCAGCCCCAGCATTTT
TRBJ1-1 TRBD1 14 TRBV4-3 . CASTLTGGYTEAFF TGCGCCAGCACGCTGACAGGGGGCTATACTGAAGCTTTCTTT
TRBJ2-7 TRBD1 14 TRBV20-1 . CSASKTGGFYEQYF TGCAGTGCTAGTAAAACAGGGGGCTTCTACGAGCAGTACTTC
TRBJ1-3 TRBD1 15 TRBV5-6 once CASSRTGGAGNTIYF TGTGCCAGCAGCCGGACAGGGGGCGCGGGAAACACCATATATTTT
TRBJ1-5 . 16 TRBV6-2/TRBV6-3 once CASSYSRGYSNQPQHF TGTGCCAGCAGTTACTCTCGGGGTTATAGCAATCAGCCCCAGCATTTT
TRBJ2-5 TRBD1 16 TRBV9 . CASSPLGQGAGETQYF TGTGCCAGCAGCCCCCTAGGGCAGGGGGCCGGGGAGACCCAGTACTTC
TRBJ1-5 TRBD1 18 TRBV10-1 . CASIDWDRTDYSNQPQHF TGCGCCAGCATTGACTGGGACAGGACCGATTATAGCAATCAGCCCCAGCATTTT
TRBJ2-3 TRBD2 17 TRBV19 . CASTEAGGVYSTDTQYF TGTGCCAGTACGGAAGCGGGGGGCGTCTACTCCACAGATACGCAGTATTTT
TRBJ1-1 . 12 TRBV5-4 . CATQQGNTEAFF TGTGCCACCCAGCAGGGGAACACTGAAGCTTTCTTT
TRBJ2-1 . 13 TRBV5-6 . CASSQVSEREQFF TGTGCCAGCAGCCAAGTCTCAGAGCGTGAGCAGTTCTTC
TRBJ1-4 . 17 TRBV7-2 . CASSLVVPRDLRGKLFF TGTGCCAGCAGCTTAGTCGTTCCTAGGGACTTAAGGGGAAAACTGTTTTTT
TRBJ1-1 TRBD1 17 TRBV6-2/TRBV6-3 few CASSYSNLGQGNTEAFF TGTGCCAGCAGTTATTCTAACCTCGGACAGGGGAACACTGAAGCTTTCTTT
TRBJ1-3 TRBD1 16 TRBV9 . CASSVEGTGSGNTIYF TGTGCCAGCAGCGTAGAGGGGACAGGGTCTGGAAACACCATATATTTT
TRBJ1-2 . 13 TRBV6-4 . CASSGGDGNGYTF TGTGCCAGCAGTGGGGGGGACGGCAATGGCTACACCTTC
TRBJ1-5 TRBD1 18 TRBV3-1/TRBV3-2 . CASSKGQGEYYSNQPQHF TGTGCCAGCAGCAAGGGACAGGGGGAATATTATAGCAATCAGCCCCAGCATTTT
TRBJ1-4 TRBD1 14 TRBV7-9 . CASSQTGVPEKLFF TGTGCCAGCAGTCAAACAGGGGTCCCTGAAAAACTGTTTTTT
TRBJ2-3 TRBD2 16 TRBV6-2/TRBV6-3 . CASSYFAGGSTDTQYF TGTGCCAGCAGTTACTTCGCGGGGGGGTCGACAGATACGCAGTATTTT
TRBJ1-1 . 16 TRBV5-4 . CASSRRAGSPNTEAFF TGTGCCAGCAGCCGCCGGGCAGGGTCTCCGAACACTGAAGCTTTCTTT